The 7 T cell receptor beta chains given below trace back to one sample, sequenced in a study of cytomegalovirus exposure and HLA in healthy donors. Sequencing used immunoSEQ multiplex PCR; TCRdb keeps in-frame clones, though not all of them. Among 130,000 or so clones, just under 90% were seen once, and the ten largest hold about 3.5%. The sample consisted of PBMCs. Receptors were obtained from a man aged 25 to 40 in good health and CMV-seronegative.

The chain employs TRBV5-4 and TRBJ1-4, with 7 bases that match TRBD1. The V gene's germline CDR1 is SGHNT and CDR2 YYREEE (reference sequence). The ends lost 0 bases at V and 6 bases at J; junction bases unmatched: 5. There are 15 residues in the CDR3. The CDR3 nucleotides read TGTGCCAGCAGCTTGGCAGACAGGGTGGATGAAAAACTGTTTTTT. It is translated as CASSLADRVDEKLFF.

This CDR3 reads CASSRSEGTQTHGYTF. In DNA, the CDR3 is TGTGCCAGCAGCCGGTCAGAGGGGACACAAACCCATGGCTACACCTTC. This chain uses TRBV7-9 with TRBJ1-2, with D maybe TRBD1 (6 bases). Germline CDR1 and CDR2: SEHNR and FQNEAQ (reference sequence). V was shortened by 5 bases and J by 6 bases, with 22 bases between the two germline ends. The CDR3 has 16 residues.

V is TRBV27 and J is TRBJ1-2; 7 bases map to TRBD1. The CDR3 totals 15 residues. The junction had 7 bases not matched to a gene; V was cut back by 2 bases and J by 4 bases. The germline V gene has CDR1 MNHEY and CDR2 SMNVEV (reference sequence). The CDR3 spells CASSLGDSPGYGYTF. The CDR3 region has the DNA TGTGCCAGCAGTTTAGGGGACAGTCCTGGCTATGGCTACACCTTC.

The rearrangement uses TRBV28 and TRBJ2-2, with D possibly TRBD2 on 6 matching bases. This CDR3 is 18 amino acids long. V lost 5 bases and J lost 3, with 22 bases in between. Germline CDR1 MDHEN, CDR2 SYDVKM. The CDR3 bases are TGTGCCAGCAGTACCTCCTCGGGGGTGCGCACCTACACCGGGGAGCTGTTTTTT. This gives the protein CASSTSSGVRTYTGELFF.

The CDR3 loop reads CASSPPPGVSSYEQYF. CDR3 DNA sequence: TGTGCCAGCTCACCACCGCCGGGAGTCTCATCCTACGAGCAGTACTTC. The chain employs TRBV18 and TRBJ2-7, with D possibly matching TRBD2 (6 bases). V was clipped by 0 bases and J by 1 base, with 13 bases between them. The CDR3 spans 16 residues. The germline CDR1 and CDR2 sequences are KGHSH and LQKENI. Full variable domain (outside the CDR3, taken from reference TRBV18 and TRBJ2-7): NAGVMQNPRHLVRRRGQEARLRCSPMKGHSHVYWYRQLPEEGLKFMVYLQKENIIDESGMPKERFSAEFPKEGPSILRIQQVVRGDSAAYFCASSPPPGVSSYEQYFGPGTRLTVT.

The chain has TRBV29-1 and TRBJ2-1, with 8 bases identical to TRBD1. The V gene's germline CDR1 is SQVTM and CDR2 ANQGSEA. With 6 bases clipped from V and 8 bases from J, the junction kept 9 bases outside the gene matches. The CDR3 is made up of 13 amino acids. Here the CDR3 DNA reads TGCAGCGTCGAGACCTACAGGGGGGATGAGCAGTTCTTC. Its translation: CSVETYRGDEQFF.

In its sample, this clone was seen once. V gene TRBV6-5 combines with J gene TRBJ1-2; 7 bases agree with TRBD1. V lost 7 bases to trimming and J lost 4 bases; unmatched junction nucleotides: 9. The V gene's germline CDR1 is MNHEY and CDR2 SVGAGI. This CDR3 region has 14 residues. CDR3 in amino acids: CASTPGGSSYGYTF. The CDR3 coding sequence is TGTGCCAGCACCCCAGGGGGGTCGAGCTATGGCTACACCTTC.